The sequence of this T cell receptor beta chain was determined in a study of T-cell memory formation after mild COVID-19. Germline-derived CDR1 and CDR2 are MDHEN and SYDVKM. The CDR3 runs 15 residues. Trimming cost V 3 bases and J 0 bases, with 9 bases left between them. Amplification by 5'RACE using constant-segment primers produced TCR alpha and TCR beta cDNA libraries that carried sample barcodes and UMIs. TCRdb reprocessed the 5' RACE reads with MiXCR, giving one entry per CDR3 protein. The table records under 300,000 distinct CDR3 sequences, around 17% of them present only once. As to this clonotype: The antigen is not known.

Overall study findings and caveats: Pre-infection memory carried some responding clones, suggesting that cross-reactive memory joined.

The sequencing sample was made of PBMCs or a T cell subset sorted from them (not recorded which). This chain connects TRBV28 to TRBJ2-4; tentatively, D is TRBD1 or TRBD2 (5 bases each). The TCR sequence derives from a man younger than 30 who had mild COVID-19 (a few samples of this study predate the infection). Cell type and time point are not known. CDR3 amino acids: CASSLMGVAKNIQYF. CDR3 nucleotide sequence: TGTGCCAGCAGTTTGATGGGGGTAGCCAAAAACATTCAGTACTTC. The whole variable domain, filled in from reference TRBV28 and TRBJ2-4, reads DVKVTQSSRYLVKRTGEKVFLECVQDMDHENMFWYRQDPGLGLRLIYFSYDVKMKEKGDIPEGYSVSREKKERFSLILESASTNQTSMYLCASSLMGVAKNIQYFGAGTRLSVL.